This TCR beta chain is from a study of shared clonotypes between healthy human individuals. Germline V gives CDR1 MRHNA, CDR2 SNTAGT. J gave up 6 bases and V 2 bases, and 5 bases lay outside the gene matches. The CDR3 contains 16 residues. The genomic DNA of each subset was split evenly across several immunoSEQ plates. The method was immunoSEQ multiplex PCR; TCRdb's version includes in-frame clones alone and lacks a portion of them. The repertoire holds approximately 2,300,000 clones, with around 93% as singletons. The rearrangement joins TRBV6-4 to TRBJ2-3; 13 bases fit TRBD2. The sample taken for sequencing was naive CD4+ T cells from PBMCs. Subset defined: CD45RA+ positively selected. The TCR comes from a man aged 18 to 29 in good health. Some clones in this sample may be carry-over from other donors' samples. The CDR3 coding sequence is TGTGCCAGCAGTGACAGGGGACTAGCGGGATTGGATACGCAGTATTTT. Translation: CASSDRGLAGLDTQYF.